This T cell receptor (beta chain) was captured in a study of response to subunit inactivated influenza vaccine. Study-wide findings and caveats: It was suggested by the authors that few new T cells are recruited by each seasonal influenza vaccination.

Comment on this clonotype: Antigen unknown.

MiXCR was run by TCRdb on the RT-PCR reads, yielding one entry per CDR3 protein. In the table there are around 470,000 distinct CDR3 sequences, around 7.7% of which are singletons. CDR1 MNHEY and CDR2 SVGAGI come from the germline V gene. The CDR3 has 13 amino acids. With V trimmed by 4 bases and J by 7 bases, 3 bases remained unmatched. This sequence originates from a man aged 50 to 75 who received an inactivated influenza vaccine. The V call is TRBV6-5, the J call TRBJ2-1; 8 bases are a match to TRBD2. Sequences were derived from PBMCs from blood, sampled 23 months after vaccination. CDR3 nucleotides: TGTGCCAGCAGTTCGGGGACTAGAAATGAGCAGTTCTTC. Translation gives CASSSGTRNEQFF.